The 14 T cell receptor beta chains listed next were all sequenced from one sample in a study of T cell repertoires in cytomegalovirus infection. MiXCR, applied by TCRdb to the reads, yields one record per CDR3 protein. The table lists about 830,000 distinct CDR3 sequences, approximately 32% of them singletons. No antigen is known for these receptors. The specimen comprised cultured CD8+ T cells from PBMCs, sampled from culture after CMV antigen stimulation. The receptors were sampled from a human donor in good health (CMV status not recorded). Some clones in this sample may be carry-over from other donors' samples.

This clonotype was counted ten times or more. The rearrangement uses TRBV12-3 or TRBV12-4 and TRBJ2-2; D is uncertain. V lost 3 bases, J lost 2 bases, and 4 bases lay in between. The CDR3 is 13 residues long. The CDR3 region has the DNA TGTGCCAGCAGTTTTAGCAACACCGGGGAGCTGTTTTTT. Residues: CASSFSNTGELFF.

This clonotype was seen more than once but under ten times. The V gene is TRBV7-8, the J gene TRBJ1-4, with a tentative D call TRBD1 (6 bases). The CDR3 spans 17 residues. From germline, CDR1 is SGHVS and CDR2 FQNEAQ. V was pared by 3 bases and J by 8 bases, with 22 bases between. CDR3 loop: CASSLPQRGGDNEKLFF. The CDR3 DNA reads TGTGCCAGCAGCTTGCCACAACGAGGGGGGGACAACGAAAAACTGTTTTTT.

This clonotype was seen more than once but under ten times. In nucleotides, the CDR3 is TGTGCCAGCAGTACAGACAAAGGTTCTATCCAAGTCTACAATGAGCAGTTCTTC. Translated, it gives CASSTDKGSIQVYNEQFF. The chain uses TRBV6-2 or TRBV6-3 and TRBJ2-1, with D uncertain. The CDR3 is made up of 18 amino acids. V was cut by 5 bases and J by 3 bases, with 23 bases left in between. Germline lookup yields CDR1 MNHEY and CDR2 SVGEGT.

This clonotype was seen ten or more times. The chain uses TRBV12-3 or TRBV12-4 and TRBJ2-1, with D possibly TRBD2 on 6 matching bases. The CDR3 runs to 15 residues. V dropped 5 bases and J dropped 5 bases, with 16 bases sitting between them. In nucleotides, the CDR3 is TGTGCCAGCAGTCCCCGGGGGTCCCGGAACAATGAGCAGTTCTTC. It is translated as CASSPRGSRNNEQFF.

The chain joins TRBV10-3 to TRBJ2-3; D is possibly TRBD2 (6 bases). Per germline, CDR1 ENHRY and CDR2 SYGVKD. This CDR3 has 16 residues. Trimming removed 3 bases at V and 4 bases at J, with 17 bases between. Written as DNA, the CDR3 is TGTGCCATCAGTGATCCCTCTAGCGATTTAGCAGATACGCAGTATTTT. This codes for CAISDPSSDLADTQYF.

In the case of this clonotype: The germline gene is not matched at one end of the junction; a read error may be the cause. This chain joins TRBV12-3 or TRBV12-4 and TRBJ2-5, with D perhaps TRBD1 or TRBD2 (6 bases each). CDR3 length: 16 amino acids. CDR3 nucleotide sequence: TGTGCCAGCAGATTAGGAGGGGGTAGGGACCAAGAGACCCAGTACTTC. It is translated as CASRLGGGRDQETQYF.

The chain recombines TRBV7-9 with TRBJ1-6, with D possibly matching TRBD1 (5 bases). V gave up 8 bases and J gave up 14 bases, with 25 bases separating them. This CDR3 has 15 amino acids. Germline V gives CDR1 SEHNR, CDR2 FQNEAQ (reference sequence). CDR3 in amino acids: CASGTPGPGRLTLHF. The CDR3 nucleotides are TGTGCCAGCGGCACACCCGGACCGGGGCGGTTGACCCTCCACTTT.

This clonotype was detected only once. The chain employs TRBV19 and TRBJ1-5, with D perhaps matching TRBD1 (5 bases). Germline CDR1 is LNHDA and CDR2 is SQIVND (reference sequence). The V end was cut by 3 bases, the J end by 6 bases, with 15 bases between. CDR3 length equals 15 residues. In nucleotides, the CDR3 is TGTGCCAGTAGTATGGATGACAGTGAAGGTCAGCCCCAGCATTTT. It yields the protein CASSMDDSEGQPQHF.

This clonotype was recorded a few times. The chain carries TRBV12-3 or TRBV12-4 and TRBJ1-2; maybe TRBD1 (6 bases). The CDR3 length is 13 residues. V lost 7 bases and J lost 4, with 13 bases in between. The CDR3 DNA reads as TGTGCCAGCACCCGGGGGCCACTCTATGGCTACACCTTC. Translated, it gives CASTRGPLYGYTF.

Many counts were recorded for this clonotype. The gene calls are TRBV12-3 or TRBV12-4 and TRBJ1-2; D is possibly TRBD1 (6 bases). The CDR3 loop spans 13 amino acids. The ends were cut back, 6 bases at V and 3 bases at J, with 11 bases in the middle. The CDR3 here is CASSPQGYYGYTF. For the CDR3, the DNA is TGTGCCAGCAGCCCACAGGGATACTATGGCTACACCTTC.

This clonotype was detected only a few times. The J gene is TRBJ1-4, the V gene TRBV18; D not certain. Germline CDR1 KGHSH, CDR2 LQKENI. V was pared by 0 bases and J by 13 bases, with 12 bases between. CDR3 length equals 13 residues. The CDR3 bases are TGTGCCAGCTCACCACCGGATGGCAATCCACTGTTTTTT. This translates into CASSPPDGNPLFF.

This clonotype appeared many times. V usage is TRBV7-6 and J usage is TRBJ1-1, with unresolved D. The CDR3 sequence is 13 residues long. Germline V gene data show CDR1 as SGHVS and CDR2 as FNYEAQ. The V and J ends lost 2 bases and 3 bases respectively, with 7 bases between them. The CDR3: CASSLSRYTEAFF. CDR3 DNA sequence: TGTGCCAGCAGCTTATCACGGTACACTGAAGCTTTCTTT.

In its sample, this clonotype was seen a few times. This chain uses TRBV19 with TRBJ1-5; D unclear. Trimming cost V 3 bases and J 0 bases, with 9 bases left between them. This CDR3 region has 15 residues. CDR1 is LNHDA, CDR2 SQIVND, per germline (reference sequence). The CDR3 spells CASSILSHSNQPQHF. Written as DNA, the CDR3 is TGTGCCAGTAGTATTTTATCCCATAGCAATCAGCCCCAGCATTTT.

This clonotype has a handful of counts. The CDR3 coding sequence is TGCAGCGTTGACGGACAGGGCAAACCCCAAGAGACCCAGTACTTC. This gives the protein CSVDGQGKPQETQYF. The chain combines TRBV29-1 with TRBJ2-5, with 8 nucleotides matching TRBD1. Germline CDR1 and CDR2: SQVTM and ANQGSEA. After removal of 3 bases from V and 1 base from J, the junction contained 7 bases not matched to a gene. The CDR3 sequence is 15 residues long.